This T cell receptor beta chain was sequenced in a study of blood T cell repertoires in COVID-19. For the study at large: Collection of acute and convalescent COVID-19 samples took place in the United States, Italy and Spain. T cells, B-cell-depleted T cells, or PBMCs provided the cDNA or gDNA that served as material.

Seattle-derived patients entered the study during active infection and were followed longitudinally. Original methodology: The authors estimated nucleated cell counts from reference gene primer amplification. Data came from immunoSEQ multiplex PCR; TCRdb stores just in-frame clones and leaves some out. The DNA was the basis for D and trimming; V, J and clone size are from that table. The sample records fewer than 200,000 clones, approximately 81% being singletons. Germline CDR1 SGHRS, CDR2 YFSETQ. This CDR3 contains 13 residues. Trimming cost V 1 base and J 3 bases, with 7 bases left between them. This receptor was taken from a woman aged 45-60 years with COVID-19, enrolled during active disease. The sample taken for sequencing was peripheral blood. The chain has TRBV5-1 and TRBJ1-1; D is possibly TRBD1 (5 bases). As DNA, the CDR3 is TGCGCCAGCAGCTTGTGGGGGGACACTGAAGCTTTCTTT. Protein sequence: CASSLWGDTEAFF.